Listed below are T cell receptor beta chains from one sample, sequenced in a study of shared clonotypes between healthy human individuals. Profiling relied on immunoSEQ multiplex PCR, and the TCRdb table lists in-frame clones only, not all of them. The repertoire holds over a million clones, with about 80% as singletons. The sequenced sample was memory CD4+ T cells sorted from blood. These receptors were obtained from a man in his late teens or twenties in good health. The CDR3 runs from the conserved cysteine through the conserved F or W. D genes are given only for firm matches. Size is stated for part of the rows, as once, few or many counts, or as a class when the clone is expanded.

V: TRBV7-6; size: -; J: TRBJ2-3; D: -; DNA: TGTGCCAGCAGCTTTCAGTTTTCCACAGATACGCAGTATTTT; CDR3: CASSFQFSTDTQYF
V: TRBV2; size: -; J: TRBJ2-7; D: TRBD1; DNA: TGTGCCAGCAAGTTTACTGGACAGGGGTCCGAGCAGTACTTC; CDR3: CASKFTGQGSEQYF
V: TRBV2; size: once; J: TRBJ1-4; D: -; DNA: TGTGCCAGCAAGGAGTTCGGGGGCCTTAGCGAAAAACTGTTTTTT; CDR3: CASKEFGGLSEKLFF
V: TRBV6-4; size: -; J: TRBJ2-5; D: TRBD2; DNA: TGTGCCAGCAGTGGGACTAGCGGGAGGTTTCTCCAAGAGACCCAGTACTTC; CDR3: CASSGTSGRFLQETQYF
V: TRBV7-9; size: -; J: TRBJ1-5; D: -; DNA: TGTGCCAGCAGCTTAGGGGCCAAACAGCCCCAGCATTTT; CDR3: CASSLGAKQPQHF
V: TRBV7-2; size: -; J: TRBJ2-3; D: TRBD1; DNA: TGTGCCAGCAGCTCACGGACAGGGGGCCCAGATACGCAGTATTTT; CDR3: CASSSRTGGPDTQYF
V: TRBV6-5; size: few; J: TRBJ1-2; D: -; DNA: TGTGCCAGCAGTGGGAGCTATGGCTACACCTTC; CDR3: CASSGSYGYTF
V: TRBV5-6; size: once; J: TRBJ1-1; D: -; DNA: TGTGCCAGCAGCTCACAGTTGGGCACTGAAGCTTTCTTT; CDR3: CASSSQLGTEAFF
V: TRBV25-1; size: -; J: TRBJ2-3; D: TRBD1; DNA: TGTGCCAGCAGTGAAGCCGGGACAGTTAGCACAGATACGCAGTATTTT; CDR3: CASSEAGTVSTDTQYF
V: TRBV25-1; size: -; J: TRBJ2-5; D: -; DNA: TGTGCCAGCAGTCACCCGACAGGTTTAGAGACCCAGTACTTC; CDR3: CASSHPTGLETQYF
V: TRBV5-1; size: -; J: TRBJ2-7; D: -; DNA: TGCGCCAGCAGCCCGGCGCAGGGCGGAGGGCGCGAGCAGTACTTC; CDR3: CASSPAQGGGREQYF
V: TRBV11-2; size: -; J: TRBJ2-1; D: -; DNA: TGTGCCAGCAGCTCAAACCGGGGCTACCACAATGAGCAGTTCTTC; CDR3: CASSSNRGYHNEQFF
V: TRBV19; size: -; J: TRBJ2-7; D: -; DNA: TGTGCCAGTAGTATAGCGGCAGATATCCCCTACGAGCAGTACTTC; CDR3: CASSIAADIPYEQYF
V: TRBV6-5; size: -; J: TRBJ1-1; D: -; DNA: TGTGCCAGCAGTACCAAAACGAGGGGGGGCACTGAAGCTTTCTTT; CDR3: CASSTKTRGGTEAFF
V: TRBV9; size: -; J: TRBJ2-1; D: TRBD2; DNA: TGTGCCAGCAGCGAACTAGCGGGAGGTTACAATGAGCAGTTCTTC; CDR3: CASSELAGGYNEQFF
V: TRBV18; size: -; J: TRBJ2-3; D: -; DNA: TGTGCCAGCTCGCTGGTACAAGAGGGCACAGATACGCAGTATTTT; CDR3: CASSLVQEGTDTQYF
V: TRBV6-6; size: -; J: TRBJ1-2; D: -; DNA: TGTGCCAGCGGCGTAGGGACGCTAGCTAACTATGGCTACACCTTC; CDR3: CASGVGTLANYGYTF
V: TRBV7-2; size: -; J: TRBJ1-3; D: -; DNA: TGTGCCAGCAGTTACGGGACTTCAGGAAACACCATATATTTT; CDR3: CASSYGTSGNTIYF
V: TRBV2; size: -; J: TRBJ1-4; D: -; DNA: TGTGCCAGCAGCGCGGGCGCAGGGACAAATGAAAAACTGTTTTTT; CDR3: CASSAGAGTNEKLFF
V: TRBV30; size: -; J: TRBJ2-1; D: TRBD2; DNA: TGTGCCTTCAGCGGGAGCTCCTACAATGAGCAGTTCTTC; CDR3: CAFSGSSYNEQFF
V: TRBV5-1; size: -; J: TRBJ2-2; D: TRBD1; DNA: TGCGCCAGCAGAAACAGGGGGGACACCGGGGAGCTGTTTTTT; CDR3: CASRNRGDTGELFF
V: TRBV7-2; size: -; J: TRBJ2-1; D: -; DNA: TGTGCCAGCAGCAGAAGCGGGCCCAGGGATGAGCAGTTCTTC; CDR3: CASSRSGPRDEQFF